What follows are 21 T cell receptor beta chains derived from one specimen sequenced in a study of PD-1 blockade in classical Hodgkin lymphoma. Time point indicated: cycle 4 day 1 (C4D1), after more than 5 weeks of nivolumab. Autologous stem cell transplantation was followed by relapse in every patient, and brentuximab vedotin exposure varied. Thawed PBMCs were subjected to magnetic negative selection, which yielded isolated CD8+ T cells. Sequencing used immunoSEQ multiplex PCR; TCRdb keeps in-frame clones, though not all of them. The sample has more than 1,100 clones; around 81% are singletons. The sequenced sample was CD8+ T cells from blood, obtained before the fourth cycle of nivolumab. These receptor sequences come from a human donor with classical Hodgkin lymphoma. The donor label of this sample is uncertain.

The chain carries TRBV5-4 and TRBJ2-3; D is perhaps TRBD2 (6 bases). The CDR3 is 17 amino acids. Germline V CDR1 and CDR2: SGHNT, YYREEE (reference sequence). V was cut by 0 bases and J by 6 bases, with 20 bases left in between. The DNA for the CDR3 is TGTGCCAGCAGCTTGGAATTCGGGACTCGAGCCTCGGATACGCAGTATTTT. Translated, it gives CASSLEFGTRASDTQYF.

This clone was seen once. The chain couples TRBV7-4 to TRBJ2-7; 8 nucleotides match TRBD2. Losses at the gene ends were 6 bases for V and 4 bases for J; bases not matched to a gene: 11. This CDR3 comprises 15 residues. Per germline, CDR1 SGHVT and CDR2 SQSDAQ. CDR3 in amino acids: CASRLDIAGSYEQYF. In DNA, the CDR3 is TGTGCCAGCAGACTCGACATAGCGGGAAGTTACGAGCAGTACTTC.

The genes are TRBV25-1 and TRBJ1-5, with D tentatively TRBD1 (6 bases). This CDR3 has 14 amino acids. V shed 2 bases and J shed 1 base, with 6 bases lying between them. The germline V gene has CDR1 MGHDK and CDR2 SYGVNS. This CDR3 is CASSERGSNQPQHF. CDR3 DNA sequence: TGTGCCAGCAGTGAAAGGGGGAGCAATCAGCCCCAGCATTTT.

This clone appeared a few times. This chain uses TRBV7-9 with TRBJ2-7; either TRBD1 or TRBD2 may fit D (5 bases each). Germline CDR1 reads SEHNR; CDR2 reads FQNEAQ (reference sequence). Trimming removed 2 bases from V and 3 bases from J, with 17 bases in between. This CDR3 has 16 residues. The CDR3 bases are TGTGCCAGCAGCTTAATCCCCGGGACGGGGTTCTACGAGCAGTACTTC. As protein: CASSLIPGTGFYEQYF.

The chain carries TRBV6-6 and TRBJ2-7, with 11 bases fitting TRBD1. V gave up 7 bases and J gave up 6 bases; unmatched junction bases: 11. The CDR3 spans 15 residues. The germline gives CDR1 MNHNY, CDR2 SVGAGI (reference sequence). CDR3 in amino acids: CASTSTGTGGTEQYF. The CDR3, as DNA: TGTGCCAGCACCAGTACCGGGACAGGGGGGACCGAGCAGTACTTC.

In this sample, this clone turned up once. The gene calls are TRBV29-1 and TRBJ1-5, with 7 bases matching TRBD1. Germline assignment: CDR1 SQVTM and CDR2 ANQGSEA. The CDR3 loop spans 14 amino acids. Losses at the gene ends were 4 bases for V and 5 bases for J; bases not matched to a gene: 8. In DNA, the CDR3 is TGCAGCGTTGCTGTCAGGGGGAAATATCAGCCCCAGCATTTT. Translated: CSVAVRGKYQPQHF.

The rearrangement joins TRBV30 to TRBJ1-5, with 10 bases identical to TRBD1. Germline CDR1 is GTSNPN and CDR2 is SVGIG (reference sequence). The CDR3 is 16 residues long. V shed 2 bases and J 5 bases; nucleotides not matched to a gene: 9. CDR3: CAWSRRGDRGYQPQHF. CDR3 DNA sequence: TGTGCCTGGAGTCGACGTGGGGACAGGGGATATCAGCCCCAGCATTTT. The variable domain in full, with the rest retrieved from reference TRBV30 and TRBJ1-5, is SQTIHQWPATLVQPVGSPLSLECTVEGTSNPNLYWYRQAAGRGLQLLFYSVGIGQISSEVPQNLSASRPQDRQFILSSKKLLLSDSGFYLCAWSRRGDRGYQPQHFGDGTRLSIL.

Written as DNA, the CDR3 is TGTGCCAGCAGCGGGGACAGGGGACCTTTTGAAAAACTGTTTTTT. Translated: CASSGDRGPFEKLFF. V is TRBV9 and J is TRBJ1-4; 10 bases align to TRBD1. J was trimmed by 7 bases and V by 3 bases; bases with no gene match: 6. The CDR3 has 15 residues. Germline lookup yields CDR1 SGDLS and CDR2 YYNGEE.

The J gene is TRBJ2-3, the V gene TRBV4-1; 7 bases match TRBD2. Germline values: CDR1 MGHRA, CDR2 YSYEKL. The CDR3 loop spans 16 amino acids. The ends lost 0 bases at V and 0 bases at J; junction bases unmatched: 3. The CDR3 DNA sequence: TGCGCCAGCAGCCAAGAGAAGACTAGCAGCACAGATACGCAGTATTTT. Protein sequence: CASSQEKTSSTDTQYF.

By sample share, this clone is large. The gene calls are TRBV19 and TRBJ1-2; no definite D call. The CDR3 has 14 amino acids. V shed 7 bases and J shed 8 bases, with 20 bases lying between them. Germline V CDR1 and CDR2: LNHDA, SQIVND (reference sequence). CDR3 residues: CASTPLRGPPGYTF. In DNA, the CDR3 is TGTGCCAGTACCCCCCTCCGTGGACCGCCGGGCTACACCTTC. The full variable domain, its missing parts supplied by reference TRBV19 and TRBJ1-2, is DGGITQSPKYLFRKEGQNVTLSCEQNLNHDAMYWYRQDPGQGLRLIYYSQIVNDFQKGDIAEGYSVSREKKESFPLTVTSAQKNPTAFYLCASTPLRGPPGYTFGSGTRLTVV.

This clone was observed a few times. V and J are TRBV5-5 and TRBJ2-7; 11 bases are a match to TRBD2. Germline CDR1 reads SGHKS; CDR2 reads YYEKEE (reference sequence). Trimming took 1 base from V and 7 from J; bases not matched to a gene: 7. This CDR3 has 15 residues. In DNA, the CDR3 is TGTGCCAGCAGCTTGACGCTAGCGGGAGGAGGGGAGCAGTACTTC. This gives the protein CASSLTLAGGGEQYF.

CDR3 protein: CASSHGTYEQYF. The DNA of the CDR3 is TGTGCCAGCAGCCACGGGACCTACGAGCAGTACTTC. This chain uses TRBV11-2 with TRBJ2-7, with D maybe TRBD2 (5 bases). Per the germline V gene, CDR1 is SGHAT and CDR2 is FQNNGV. The CDR3 has 12 amino acids. V lost 5 bases, J lost 2 bases, and 7 bases lay in between.

This clone was picked up one time. The chain is built from TRBV27 and TRBJ1-2; 10 bases map to TRBD1. Germline assignment: CDR1 MNHEY and CDR2 SMNVEV (reference sequence). This CDR3 region has 15 residues. Losses at the gene ends were 5 bases for V and 10 bases for J; bases not matched to a gene: 13. The chain's CDR3 is CASSRPGTGVDDYTF. DNA for the CDR3: TGTGCCAGCAGTCGCCCCGGGACAGGGGTCGATGACTACACCTTC.

The chain links TRBV21-1 to TRBJ2-7; TRBD1 is taken as the D call from the table, unchecked against the DNA. TRBV21-1 is tagged as a pseudogene. This CDR3 comprises 14 residues. The CDR3 nucleotides read TGTGCCAGCAGCAAAGGGCAGGGCAGCTACGAGCAGTACTTC. Translating it yields CASSKGQGSYEQYF.

This clone has only a few counts. The CDR3 region is CASSPSLQGHEQYF. CDR3 bases: TGCGCCAGCAGCCCAAGTCTACAGGGCCACGAGCAGTACTTC. The chain combines TRBV4-1 with TRBJ2-7, with D maybe TRBD1 (6 bases). Germline V CDR1 and CDR2: MGHRA, YSYEKL. This CDR3 spans 14 amino acids. The V end lost 4 bases, the J end lost 5 bases, and 15 bases lay between the germline ends.

This chain's CDR3 is CSVLNWTGTYEQYF. CDR3 DNA: TGCAGCGTCCTCAATTGGACAGGGACCTACGAGCAGTACTTC. The chain joins TRBV29-1 to TRBJ2-7; 8 nucleotides agree with TRBD1. Germline V CDR1 and CDR2: SQVTM, ANQGSEA. V shed 6 bases and J 2 bases; nucleotides not matched to a gene: 9. This CDR3 has 14 amino acids.

This clone was detected only once. The genes are TRBV29-1 and TRBJ2-7, with 13 bases aligning to TRBD2. V lost 5 bases, J lost 3 bases, and 1 base stayed unmatched. The CDR3 length is 13 residues. Germline CDR1 and CDR2: SQVTM and ANQGSEA. CDR3 loop: CSVRLAGGYEQYF. In nucleotides, the CDR3 is TGCAGCGTTAGACTAGCGGGGGGCTACGAGCAGTACTTC.

The gene calls are TRBV5-4 and TRBJ2-2; a weak D match, TRBD2 (5 bases). With 2 bases removed from V and 7 bases from J, the gap between germline ends came to 18 bases. In germline, CDR1 is SGHNT, CDR2 YYREEE (reference sequence). The CDR3 is 16 amino acids. The CDR3 reads CASSFVEDWVGGELFF. For the CDR3, the DNA is TGTGCCAGCAGCTTTGTGGAGGATTGGGTGGGCGGGGAGCTGTTTTTT.

The V and J genes are TRBV7-9 and TRBJ1-2; TRBD1 might be the D (5 bases). Germline assignment: CDR1 SEHNR and CDR2 FQNEAQ (reference sequence). With 5 bases removed from V and 7 bases from J, the gap between germline ends came to 11 bases. The CDR3 is 12 amino acids. DNA of the CDR3: TGTGCCAGCAGCCTGGGGGACGGTGGCTACACCTTC. Translating it yields CASSLGDGGYTF. The full variable domain, with the rest looked up from reference TRBV7-9 and TRBJ1-2, is DTGVSQNPRHKITKRGQNVTFRCDPISEHNRLYWYRQTLGQGPEFLTYFQNEAQLEKSRLLSDRFSAERPKGSFSTLEIQRTEQGDSAMYLCASSLGDGGYTFGSGTRLTVV.

V and J are TRBV7-8 and TRBJ2-7; D remains ambiguous. Looked up from germline, CDR1 is SGHVS and CDR2 is FQNEAQ. This CDR3 comprises 12 residues. Between the trimmed V and J ends, which lost 0 bases and 6 bases, there was a span of 6 bases. The CDR3 loop reads CASSLASVEQYF. CDR3 nucleotide sequence: TGTGCCAGCAGCTTAGCGAGCGTCGAGCAGTACTTC.

The count of this clone is one. The genes are TRBV21-1 and TRBJ2-7; TRBD1 is the table's D call, not checked against the DNA. TRBV21-1 has pseudogene status. The CDR3 contains 16 residues. In nucleotides, the CDR3 is TGTGCCAGCAGCAGCCCGGACTACAGGGGCCTCTACGAGCAGTACTTC. The encoded protein is CASSSPDYRGLYEQYF.